This TCR beta chain came from a study of shared clonotypes between healthy human individuals. On this clone itself: Its cognate antigen is unknown.

It was at deep level that the assay was run. Once extracted for a subset, genomic DNA was divided evenly among several immunoSEQ plates. Using immunoSEQ multiplex PCR, the repertoire was profiled, and TCRdb retains in-frame clones only, with some absent. The table includes roughly 2.2 million clones, around 92% detected once. General study findings and limits: In general, naive subsets displayed greater estimated richness than memory subsets did. The study found about 5% of naive CD4 clonotypes shared across a few donors.

This CDR3 is 13 amino acids long. Trimming left V 2 bases short and J 8 bases short, with 12 bases between. Germline CDR1 reads MNHEY; CDR2 reads SVGAGI. Source material: naive CD4+ T cells from PBMCs. Indicated subset: CD45RA+ positively selected. The clonotype comes from a man younger than 35 in good health. Some clones in this sample may be carry-over from other donors' samples. This rearrangement joins TRBV6-5 to TRBJ1-1; D gene unclear. The CDR3 is CASSYPIGGEAFF. CDR3 nucleotide sequence: TGTGCCAGCAGTTACCCGATCGGAGGGGAAGCTTTCTTT.